This T cell receptor beta chain was identified in a study of blood T cell repertoires in COVID-19. TCRdb's copy holds only in-frame clones and misses some; the assay was immunoSEQ multiplex PCR. The table lists roughly 16,000 clones, 85% to 90% of them singletons. From germline, CDR1 is KGHSH and CDR2 LQKENI. Trimming took off 5 bases at V and 4 bases at J, with 14 bases between the two ends. The CDR3 has 14 residues. This sequence joins TRBV18 and TRBJ1-2; D is unclear. Source material: peripheral blood. The receptor was derived from a human donor in a cohort sampled during active COVID-19. Here the CDR3 reads CASSYSSGSYGYTF. The CDR3 coding sequence is TGTGCCAGCTCATATAGCAGTGGATCCTATGGCTACACCTTC.